The 17 T cell receptor beta chains listed next were all sequenced from one sample in a study of T cells in Graves' hyperthyroidism and ophthalmopathy. It was RNA transcripts that yielded the amplified TCR beta CDR3 regions. First-round RT-PCR targeting the TCR CDR3 was performed with the HTBI primer set. Via MiXCR, TCRdb re-called the multiplex PCR reads, giving one row per CDR3 protein. The top ten hold 11% of the sample, which has hundreds of thousands of distinct CDR3 sequences, approximately 25% seen once. The sequenced sample was blood. These receptors all come from a woman younger than 45 with Graves' ophthalmopathy.

This clonotype was observed a few times. This chain uses TRBV20-1 with TRBJ1-6, with D possibly matching TRBD1 (5 bases). The germline V gene encodes CDR1 DFQATT and CDR2 SNEGSKA (reference sequence). The CDR3 is made up of 13 amino acids. V dropped 3 bases and J dropped 7 bases, with 10 bases sitting between them. The CDR3 loop reads CSARGDPNSPLHF. The CDR3 nucleotides are TGCAGTGCTAGGGGGGACCCAAATTCACCCCTCCACTTT.

This clonotype turned up a few times. The V call is TRBV20-1, the J call TRBJ1-1; D gene unclear. The V and J ends lost 1 base and 5 bases respectively, with 11 bases between them. Germline CDR1 DFQATT, CDR2 SNEGSKA (reference sequence). This CDR3 contains 13 residues. The CDR3: CSARGTAGTEAFF. DNA of the CDR3: TGCAGTGCTAGAGGGACGGCGGGAACTGAAGCTTTCTTT.

At least ten counts were recorded for this clonotype. The chain is built from TRBV4-1 and TRBJ1-1, with D maybe TRBD1 (5 bases). Germline values: CDR1 MGHRA, CDR2 YSYEKL. The V end lost 1 base, the J end lost 4 bases, and 13 bases lay between the germline ends. The CDR3 runs to 15 residues. The CDR3 nucleotides are TGCGCCAGCAGCCAAGTTTCAGGGTTGGTCACTGAAGCTTTCTTT. This sequence encodes CASSQVSGLVTEAFF.

This clonotype was seen ten or more times. The chain has TRBV10-2 and TRBJ2-7, with TRBD1 matching over 12 bases. The CDR3 totals 13 residues. The germline V gene encodes CDR1 WSHSY and CDR2 SAAADI. The junction had 2 bases not matched to a gene; V was cut back by 7 bases and J by 4 bases. CDR3 coding DNA: TGCGCCAGCAAGGGACAGGGGGCGTACGAGCAGTACTTC. Its protein product is CASKGQGAYEQYF.

This chain uses TRBV12-3 or TRBV12-4 with TRBJ1-1; 8 bases line up with TRBD1. The V segment lost 2 bases and the J segment 1 base; nucleotides outside the gene matches: 3. This CDR3 region has 15 residues. CDR3 residues: CASSLIGTGNTEAFF. Written as DNA, the CDR3 is TGTGCCAGCAGTTTAATTGGGACAGGGAACACTGAAGCTTTCTTT.

This clonotype showed up many times. J is TRBJ2-7 and V is TRBV6-5; tentatively, D is TRBD1 (5 bases). Trimming left V 4 bases short and J 6 bases short, with 13 bases between. This CDR3 region has 13 residues. Germline values: CDR1 MNHEY, CDR2 SVGAGI. CDR3 coding DNA: TGTGCCAGCAGTTTTTCGGACATACGCGAGCAGTACTTC. Protein product: CASSFSDIREQYF.

This clonotype was seen many times. The chain has TRBV27 and TRBJ1-1; possible D gene TRBD1, 5 bases. The germline CDR1 and CDR2 sequences are MNHEY and SMNVEV (reference sequence). The CDR3 contains 11 residues. V dropped 8 bases and J dropped 10 bases, with 14 bases sitting between them. The CDR3 region is CASLEGTIAFF. The DNA of the CDR3 is TGTGCCAGCCTAGAGGGGACGATAGCTTTCTTT.

This chain links TRBV15 with TRBJ1-1; D is possibly TRBD1 (5 bases). The V gene's germline CDR1 is LNHNV and CDR2 YYDKDF (reference sequence). CDR3 length: 14 residues. V was cut by 5 bases and J by 4 bases, with 14 bases left in between. The CDR3 here is CATSLSGGGTEAFF. CDR3 coding DNA: TGTGCCACCAGCCTATCGGGGGGGGGCACTGAAGCTTTCTTT. The entire variable domain, with the rest obtained from reference TRBV15 and TRBJ1-1, is as follows: DAMVIQNPRYQVTQFGKPVTLSCSQTLNHNVMYWYQQKSSQAPKLLFHYYDKDFNNEADTPDNFQSRRPNTSFCFLDIRSPGLGDTAMYLCATSLSGGGTEAFFGQGTRLTVV.

The chain uses TRBV5-1 and TRBJ1-1; 8 positions match TRBD1. The V gene's germline CDR1 is SGHRS and CDR2 YFSETQ. V trimming: 3 bases; J trimming: 0 bases; junction bases outside the gene matches: 13. The CDR3 is 18 amino acids. The DNA of the CDR3 is TGCGCCAGCAGCTCTAGCCGGGACAGGTTGGGGATGAACACTGAAGCTTTCTTT. Amino acid sequence: CASSSSRDRLGMNTEAFF. Variable domain in full (rest from reference TRBV5-1 and TRBJ1-1): KAGVTQTPRYLIKTRGQQVTLSCSPISGHRSVSWYQQTPGQGLQFLFEYFSETQRNKGNFPGRFSGRQFSNSRSEMNVSTLELGDSALYLCASSSSRDRLGMNTEAFFGQGTRLTVV.

This clonotype was recorded many times. V is TRBV7-2 and J is TRBJ2-7; no reliable D call. From germline, CDR1 is SGHTA and CDR2 FQGNSA. V lost 0 bases, J lost 6 bases, and 12 bases lay in between. The CDR3 runs to 14 residues. As DNA, the CDR3 is TGTGCCAGCAGCTTAGCGGTAGCTCCCCGCGAGCAGTACTTC. Amino acid sequence: CASSLAVAPREQYF.

This rearrangement joins TRBV9 to TRBJ2-7, with 15 nucleotides matching TRBD2. V was clipped by 0 bases and J by 2 bases; unmatched bases: 3. The CDR3 consists of 17 residues. Per germline, CDR1 SGDLS and CDR2 YYNGEE. CDR3 in DNA: TGTGCCAGCAGCGTAGGGGGACTAGCGGGAGGTCCCTACGAGCAGTACTTC. It codes for CASSVGGLAGGPYEQYF.

This clonotype was recorded at least ten times. The gene calls are TRBV10-3 and TRBJ1-1; 10 bases are a match to TRBD1. The germline V gene has CDR1 ENHRY and CDR2 SYGVKD. CDR3 length equals 13 residues. The ends lost 4 bases at V and 4 bases at J; junction bases unmatched: 0. CDR3 amino acids: CAISGTGGTEAFF. CDR3 sequence (DNA): TGTGCCATCAGTGGGACAGGGGGCACTGAAGCTTTCTTT.

This clonotype was observed at least ten times. V and J are TRBV7-9 and TRBJ1-1; 9 nucleotides line up with TRBD1. V gave up 5 bases and J gave up 11 bases; unmatched junction bases: 9. The CDR3 length is 13 residues. In germline, CDR1 is SEHNR, CDR2 FQNEAQ (reference sequence). Here the CDR3 reads CASSPGKDRGAFF. In nucleotides, the CDR3 is TGTGCCAGCAGCCCAGGGAAGGACAGGGGTGCTTTCTTT.

The sample holds one count of this clonotype. This chain connects TRBV12-3 or TRBV12-4 to TRBJ2-7; possibly TRBD1 for D (6 bases). The length of the CDR3 is 15 residues. Trimming stripped 5 bases from V and 4 bases from J, with 18 bases between. CDR3 sequence reads: CASSPRQARSYEQYF. CDR3 bases: TGTGCCAGCAGTCCCAGACAGGCCCGGTCGTACGAGCAGTACTTC.

Concerning this clonotype itself: A read error may be the cause here, since a much bigger clone is one base away. The chain couples TRBV6-1 to TRBJ1-3; D possibly corresponds to TRBD1 (5 bases). CDR1 is MNHNS, CDR2 SASEGT, per germline. The CDR3 loop spans 14 amino acids. The CDR3 coding sequence is TGTGCCAGCGGTGACGGGGCCTCTGGAAACACCATATATTTT. Residues: CASGDGASGNTIYF.

This clonotype has ten or more counts. The V gene is TRBV4-3, the J gene TRBJ1-1, with TRBD1 matching over 7 bases. V was pared by 1 base and J by 0 bases, with 5 bases of the junction left unmatched. Germline lookup yields CDR1 LGHNA and CDR2 YSLEER. The CDR3 has 16 amino acids. The DNA for the CDR3 is TGCGCCAGCAGCCAAGGGTACAGGGGATTGAACACTGAAGCTTTCTTT. Translation: CASSQGYRGLNTEAFF.

At least ten counts were recorded for this clonotype. The rearrangement links TRBV2 to TRBJ2-7, with D possibly TRBD1 on 6 matching bases. V lost 8 bases, J lost 5 bases, and 13 bases lay in between. The CDR3 has 12 residues. Germline loops: CDR1 SNHLY, CDR2 FYNNEI. CDR3 region: CASRDMKDEQYF. The DNA of the CDR3 is TGTGCCAGCCGGGACATGAAGGACGAGCAGTACTTC.